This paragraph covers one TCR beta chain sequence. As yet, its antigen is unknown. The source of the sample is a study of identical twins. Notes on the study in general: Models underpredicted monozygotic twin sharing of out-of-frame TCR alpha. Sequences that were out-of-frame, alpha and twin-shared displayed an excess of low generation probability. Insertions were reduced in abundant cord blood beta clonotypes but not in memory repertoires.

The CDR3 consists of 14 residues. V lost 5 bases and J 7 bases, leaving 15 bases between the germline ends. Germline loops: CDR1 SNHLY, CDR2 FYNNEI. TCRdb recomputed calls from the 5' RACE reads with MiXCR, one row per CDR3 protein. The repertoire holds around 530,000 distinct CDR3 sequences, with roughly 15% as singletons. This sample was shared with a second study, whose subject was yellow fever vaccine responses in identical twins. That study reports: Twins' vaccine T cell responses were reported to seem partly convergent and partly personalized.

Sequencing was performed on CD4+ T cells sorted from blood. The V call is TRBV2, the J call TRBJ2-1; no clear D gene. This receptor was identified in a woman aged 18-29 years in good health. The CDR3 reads CASSNRITGNEQFF. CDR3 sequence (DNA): TGTGCCAGCAGTAACCGGATAACCGGGAATGAGCAGTTCTTC.